These 13 T cell receptor beta chains were all obtained from the same sample, sequenced in a study of CDR3 diversity in severe acne. Each CDR3 protein is one row after TCRdb ran MiXCR on the PCR reads. The table includes tens of thousands of distinct CDR3 sequences, around 50% detected once. Sequencing was done on a sample of blood. These receptors originate from a male donor in good health, without acne.

This clonotype came up many times. CDR3 coding DNA: TGTGCCAGCAACAGGGATCGACAAGAGACCCAGTACTTC. Protein sequence: CASNRDRQETQYF. This chain links TRBV6-6 with TRBJ2-5; weak D call: TRBD1 (6 bases). The CDR3 spans 13 residues. Germline values: CDR1 MNHNY, CDR2 SVGAGI (reference sequence). The V end lost 7 bases, the J end lost 2 bases, and 11 bases lay between the germline ends.

Ten or more counts support this clonotype. The J gene is TRBJ1-2, the V gene TRBV5-6; 8 bases fit TRBD1. From germline, CDR1 is SGHDT and CDR2 YYEEEE. V lost 1 base and J lost 1; bases outside the gene matches: 3. This CDR3 comprises 15 residues. DNA for the CDR3: TGTGCCAGCAGCTTGTTAACAGGGGGTAACTATGGCTACACCTTC. Protein sequence: CASSLLTGGNYGYTF.

The rearrangement links TRBV19 to TRBJ1-5; TRBD1 agrees at 9 bases. Germline CDR1 LNHDA, CDR2 SQIVND (reference sequence). V shed 9 bases, J shed 6 bases, and the junction held 12 bases outside the gene matches. This CDR3 contains 15 residues. CDR3 sequence reads: CASYATGQGGQPQHF. The DNA of the CDR3 is TGTGCCAGCTATGCCACGGGACAGGGAGGTCAGCCCCAGCATTTT. Variable domain in full (rest from reference TRBV19 and TRBJ1-5): DGGITQSPKYLFRKEGQNVTLSCEQNLNHDAMYWYRQDPGQGLRLIYYSQIVNDFQKGDIAEGYSVSREKKESFPLTVTSAQKNPTAFYLCASYATGQGGQPQHFGDGTRLSIL.

The rearrangement links TRBV20-1 to TRBJ1-5; TRBD1 aligns across 7 bases. Germline V gives CDR1 DFQATT, CDR2 SNEGSKA (reference sequence). With 5 bases clipped from V and 6 bases from J, the junction kept 13 bases outside the gene matches. CDR3 length equals 15 residues. This CDR3 is CSAPSHRGGGQPQHF. The CDR3 DNA is TGCAGTGCTCCTAGCCACCGAGGGGGCGGTCAGCCCCAGCATTTT.

This clonotype was picked up many times. The chain couples TRBV4-2 to TRBJ1-2; D remains unclear. CDR1 LGHNA and CDR2 YNFKEQ come from the germline V gene. V was shortened by 0 bases and J by 8 bases, with 7 bases between the two germline ends. The CDR3 extends over 12 amino acids. This chain's CDR3 is CASSQDQRGYTF. The DNA for the CDR3 is TGTGCCAGCAGCCAAGACCAGCGGGGCTACACCTTC.

The chain recombines TRBV9 with TRBJ1-1; D is unresolved. Trimming cost V 3 bases and J 2 bases, with 11 bases left between them. There are 14 residues in the CDR3. The germline CDR1 and CDR2 sequences are SGDLS and YYNGEE. CDR3 DNA: TGTGCCAGCAGCGGTCGGGCGAGCAACACTGAAGCTTTCTTT. This encodes CASSGRASNTEAFF.

The V call is TRBV15, the J call TRBJ2-7, with 11 bases fitting TRBD2. Losses at the gene ends were 0 bases for V and 3 bases for J; bases not matched to a gene: 4. From germline, CDR1 is LNHNV and CDR2 YYDKDF (reference sequence). The CDR3 spans 16 residues. CDR3 sequence: CATSRDRLAGSYEQYF. The CDR3 bases are TGTGCCACCAGCAGAGATCGACTAGCGGGAAGCTACGAGCAGTACTTC.

V gene TRBV7-9 combines with J gene TRBJ1-5; D is unresolved. The germline gives CDR1 SEHNR, CDR2 FQNEAQ (reference sequence). Trimming stripped 4 bases from V and 4 bases from J, with 2 bases between. The CDR3 is 11 amino acids. The CDR3 DNA reads as TGTGCCAGCAGCTCTAATCAGCCCCAGCATTTT. Amino acids: CASSSNQPQHF.

The count of this clonotype is one. This chain uses TRBV6-2 or TRBV6-3 with TRBJ1-1; a weak D match, TRBD1 (6 bases). This CDR3 has 15 amino acids. Trimming took off 7 bases at V and 7 bases at J, with 22 bases between the two ends. The germline gives CDR1 MNHEY, CDR2 SVGEGT. In nucleotides, the CDR3 is TGTGCCAGCACCTCCGGGACATGGTTCTTTGGTGAAGCTTTCTTT. Translated: CASTSGTWFFGEAFF.

The rearrangement uses TRBV19 and TRBJ1-1; no definite D call. This CDR3 is 13 amino acids long. Germline-derived CDR1 and CDR2 are LNHDA and SQIVND (reference sequence). The germline V and J ends were trimmed by 5 bases and 0 bases, with 7 bases remaining between them. The CDR3 DNA sequence: TGTGCCAGTAGTCAGACTTTGAACACTGAAGCTTTCTTT. It codes for CASSQTLNTEAFF.

This clonotype appeared many times. This chain links TRBV12-3 or TRBV12-4 with TRBJ1-2; D is possibly TRBD1 (6 bases). This CDR3 is 14 amino acids long. The V gene lost 6 bases and the J gene lost 6 bases, with 17 bases spanning the gap. The CDR3 region has the DNA TGTGCCAGCAGACCGGGGTCTGGGGGCGATGGCTACACCTTC. Translation: CASRPGSGGDGYTF.

The rearrangement uses TRBV4-1 and TRBJ1-5, with 7 nucleotides matching TRBD1. In germline, CDR1 is MGHRA, CDR2 YSYEKL. V was pared by 3 bases and J by 7 bases, with 15 bases of the junction left unmatched. This CDR3 has 17 residues. The CDR3 loop reads CASSHALGQRASQPQHF. The CDR3 DNA reads as TGCGCCAGCAGCCACGCCCTGGGACAGCGGGCCAGCCAGCCCCAGCATTTT.

The gene calls are TRBV6-2 or TRBV6-3 and TRBJ2-5; the match to TRBD1 covers 10 bases. V dropped 8 bases and J dropped 5; count of bases not matched to a gene: 11. This CDR3 has 15 amino acids. Germline CDR1 reads MNHEY; CDR2 reads SVGEGT. CDR3 in DNA: TGTGCCAGCTACCAAGGACAGGGGGTTTGGGAGACCCAGTACTTC. Encoded protein: CASYQGQGVWETQYF.